The 19 T cell receptor beta chains given below trace back to one sample, sequenced in a study of memory CD4+ T cells and cytomegalovirus serostatus. The sort gate was single viable CD3+CD4+CD8-CD45RO+ cells for memory CD4+ T cells. TCRdb's copy holds only in-frame clones and misses some; the assay was immunoSEQ multiplex PCR. The data hold around 50,000 clones, with approximately 78% observed a single time. The sequencing sample was made of memory CD4+ T cells from blood. The origin of the receptors is an adult in good health and CMV-seronegative.

Only one count was recorded for this clone. This chain connects TRBV28 to TRBJ2-1; 7 bases are a match to TRBD2. CDR3 size: 13 residues. Trimming removed 6 bases from V and 7 bases from J; junction bases left unmatched: 6. Germline V gives CDR1 MDHEN, CDR2 SYDVKM. CDR3 sequence reads: CASSLGLGNEQFF. For the CDR3, the DNA is TGTGCCAGCAGCCTTGGACTAGGGAATGAGCAGTTCTTC.

This clone appeared a single time. The chain links TRBV27 to TRBJ1-3; 10 nucleotides match TRBD1. J gave up 0 bases and V 6 bases, and 8 bases lay outside the gene matches. Germline CDR1 reads MNHEY; CDR2 reads SMNVEV (reference sequence). The length of the CDR3 is 17 residues. The CDR3 reads CASRDSTGGLSGNTIYF. Written as DNA, the CDR3 is TGTGCCAGCAGGGATTCGACAGGGGGCCTCTCTGGAAACACCATATATTTT.

This clone turned up a few times. V usage is TRBV7-3 and J usage is TRBJ1-2; no definite D call. CDR3 length: 14 residues. Per germline, CDR1 SGHTA and CDR2 FQGTGA. Trimming stripped 5 bases from V and 5 bases from J, with 15 bases between. CDR3 sequence (DNA): TGTGCCAGCAGCCCGAACGGTGGCTTATATGGCTACACCTTC. This codes for CASSPNGGLYGYTF.

The chain uses TRBV28 and TRBJ2-3; D unclear. The CDR3 consists of 13 residues. Germline V CDR1 and CDR2: MDHEN, SYDVKM. V was cut by 11 bases and J by 2 bases, with 14 bases left in between. The chain's CDR3 is CAGRRTPTDTQYF. The CDR3, as DNA: TGTGCCGGTCGGCGGACGCCCACAGATACGCAGTATTTT. The entire variable domain, with the rest obtained from reference TRBV28 and TRBJ2-3, is as follows: DVKVTQSSRYLVKRTGEKVFLECVQDMDHENMFWYRQDPGLGLRLIYFSYDVKMKEKGDIPEGYSVSREKKERFSLILESASTNQTSMYLCAGRRTPTDTQYFGPGTRLTVL.

This chain links TRBV9 with TRBJ2-3; D perhaps matches TRBD1 (5 bases). From germline, CDR1 is SGDLS and CDR2 YYNGEE. Trimming took 0 bases from V and 4 from J, leaving 18 bases between them. The CDR3 has 17 residues. CDR3 coding DNA: TGTGCCAGCAGCGTAGACGCTTCAGGACATCGAGCAGATACGCAGTATTTT. Amino acid sequence: CASSVDASGHRADTQYF.

The V and J genes are TRBV30 and TRBJ1-2; 10 bases match TRBD1. Unmatched junction bases numbered 13, after V lost 4 bases and J lost 8 bases. CDR3 length: 15 residues. CDR1 and CDR2 from the germline V gene are GTSNPN and SVGIG (reference sequence). CDR3: CAWTPRDRGMRGYTF. The CDR3 DNA sequence: TGTGCCTGGACCCCCCGGGACAGGGGTATGAGAGGCTACACCTTC.

V usage is TRBV5-4 and J usage is TRBJ1-4; no definite D call. Germline V gives CDR1 SGHNT, CDR2 YYREEE (reference sequence). This CDR3 spans 13 amino acids. V was pared by 1 base and J by 11 bases, with 12 bases between. The CDR3 DNA sequence: TGTGCCAGCAGCTTGTCGCCCAAGAACAAACTGTTTTTT. Residues: CASSLSPKNKLFF.

The J gene is TRBJ2-6, the V gene TRBV18, with TRBD2 matching 15 bases. The germline CDR1 and CDR2 sequences are KGHSH and LQKENI. V gave up 6 bases and J gave up 1 base; unmatched junction bases: 19. This CDR3 comprises 23 residues. The chain's CDR3 is CASSTGGRWTSGRARSGANVLTF. CDR3 DNA: TGTGCCAGCTCGACGGGGGGGCGGTGGACTAGCGGGAGGGCCCGATCTGGGGCCAACGTCCTGACTTTC.

The chain carries TRBV4-1 and TRBJ2-5, with D unresolved. Trimming cost V 0 bases and J 1 base, with 9 bases left between them. CDR1 and CDR2 (germline): MGHRA, YSYEKL. CDR3 size: 15 residues. In nucleotides, the CDR3 is TGCGCCAGCAGCCAAGATCCGGGCGGCCAAGAGACCCAGTACTTC. It is translated as CASSQDPGGQETQYF.

Only a few counts were recorded for this clone. The chain couples TRBV28 to TRBJ2-7; D possibly corresponds to TRBD2 (6 bases). Trimming pared 6 bases from V and 3 bases from J, leaving 18 bases between. The CDR3 extends over 15 amino acids. Germline assignment: CDR1 MDHEN and CDR2 SYDVKM. Here the CDR3 reads CASRKDGSRGYEQYF. In DNA form, the CDR3 reads TGTGCCAGCAGAAAGGACGGGAGCCGGGGCTACGAGCAGTACTTC.

V usage is TRBV9 and J usage is TRBJ2-1; 9 positions match TRBD1. The V and J ends lost 3 bases and 6 bases, in that order; junction bases with no gene match: 7. The CDR3 spans 15 residues. Germline V gives CDR1 SGDLS, CDR2 YYNGEE. This CDR3 is CASSGRDRERNEQFF. DNA for the CDR3: TGTGCCAGCAGCGGCCGGGACAGGGAACGCAATGAGCAGTTCTTC.

The V and J genes are TRBV6-1 and TRBJ2-5; 7 nucleotides align to TRBD1. The V gene end was trimmed by 0 bases and the J gene end by 2 bases; junction bases not matched to a gene: 15. CDR3 length: 19 amino acids. Per germline, CDR1 MNHNS and CDR2 SASEGT. The CDR3 coding sequence is TGTGCCAGCAGTGAAGCTATGACAGGGCGACGGGTTACGCAAGAGACCCAGTACTTC. It encodes CASSEAMTGRRVTQETQYF.

In this sample, this clone turned up once. The rearrangement uses TRBV6-1 and TRBJ1-5; weak D call: TRBD1 (5 bases). CDR3 length: 13 amino acids. CDR1 is MNHNS and CDR2 is SASEGT in the germline V gene. Trimming left V 4 bases short and J 1 base short, with 5 bases between. CDR3 loop: CASSGGSNQPQHF. CDR3 in DNA: TGTGCCAGCAGTGGGGGGAGCAATCAGCCCCAGCATTTT.

V is TRBV5-1 and J is TRBJ2-2; D not resolved. Trimming cost V 5 bases and J 0 bases, with 17 bases left between them. CDR1 is SGHRS and CDR2 is YFSETQ in the germline V gene. The CDR3 is 17 amino acids. The CDR3 sequence: CASSMSDSVSNTGELFF. CDR3 sequence (DNA): TGCGCCAGCAGTATGTCTGATTCAGTATCGAACACCGGGGAGCTGTTTTTT. The full variable domain, with the rest looked up from reference TRBV5-1 and TRBJ2-2, is KAGVTQTPRYLIKTRGQQVTLSCSPISGHRSVSWYQQTPGQGLQFLFEYFSETQRNKGNFPGRFSGRQFSNSRSEMNVSTLELGDSALYLCASSMSDSVSNTGELFFGEGSRLTVL.

The chain combines TRBV2 with TRBJ1-3; D gene ambiguous. The V gene lost 3 bases and the J gene lost 0 bases, with 6 bases spanning the gap. Germline CDR1 is SNHLY and CDR2 is FYNNEI. This CDR3 is 14 amino acids long. The CDR3 bases are TGTGCCAGCAGTGATAGGAGCTCTGGAAACACCATATATTTT. Its translation is CASSDRSSGNTIYF.

The chain links TRBV7-9 to TRBJ2-2, with D maybe TRBD1 (5 bases). CDR3 length equals 16 residues. The germline gives CDR1 SEHNR, CDR2 FQNEAQ (reference sequence). Trimming cost V 1 base and J 3 bases, with 12 bases left between them. CDR3 loop: CASSLGQGIYTGELFF. The CDR3 region has the DNA TGTGCCAGCAGCTTAGGGCAGGGAATTTACACCGGGGAGCTGTTTTTT.

The J gene is TRBJ2-7, the V gene TRBV25-1; TRBD1 agrees at 8 bases. V lost 8 bases, J lost 0 bases, and 3 bases stayed unmatched. The CDR3 is 13 residues long. The germline gives CDR1 MGHDK, CDR2 SYGVNS. CDR3 amino acids: CASATGGSYEQYF. CDR3 coding DNA: TGTGCCAGCGCTACAGGGGGCTCCTACGAGCAGTACTTC.

The J gene is TRBJ2-5, the V gene TRBV6-6; 9 nucleotides match TRBD2. The CDR3 runs to 15 residues. With V trimmed by 4 bases and J by 6 bases, 9 bases remained unmatched. Germline CDR1 reads MNHNY; CDR2 reads SVGAGI (reference sequence). CDR3: CASSFSGRGAQTQYF. The CDR3 DNA reads TGTGCCAGCAGTTTTAGCGGGAGAGGTGCGCAGACCCAGTACTTC.

This chain connects TRBV6-4 to TRBJ1-5; D is unresolved. V was cut by 3 bases and J by 7 bases, with 16 bases left in between. The germline V gene encodes CDR1 MRHNA and CDR2 SNTAGT. The CDR3 has 15 residues. This CDR3 reads CASSESTHPGQPQHF. The CDR3 DNA sequence: TGTGCCAGCAGTGAGTCTACCCACCCGGGGCAGCCCCAGCATTTT.